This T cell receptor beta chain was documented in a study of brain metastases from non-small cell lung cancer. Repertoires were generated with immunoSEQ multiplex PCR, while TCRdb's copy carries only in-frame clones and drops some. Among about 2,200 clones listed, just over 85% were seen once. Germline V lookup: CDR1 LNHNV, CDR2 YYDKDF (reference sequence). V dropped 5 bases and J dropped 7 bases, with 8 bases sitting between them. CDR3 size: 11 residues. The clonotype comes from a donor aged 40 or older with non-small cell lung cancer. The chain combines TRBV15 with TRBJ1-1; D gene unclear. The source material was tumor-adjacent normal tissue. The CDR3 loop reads CATSAGVEAFF. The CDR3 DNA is TGTGCCACCAGCGCCGGGGTTGAAGCTTTCTTT.